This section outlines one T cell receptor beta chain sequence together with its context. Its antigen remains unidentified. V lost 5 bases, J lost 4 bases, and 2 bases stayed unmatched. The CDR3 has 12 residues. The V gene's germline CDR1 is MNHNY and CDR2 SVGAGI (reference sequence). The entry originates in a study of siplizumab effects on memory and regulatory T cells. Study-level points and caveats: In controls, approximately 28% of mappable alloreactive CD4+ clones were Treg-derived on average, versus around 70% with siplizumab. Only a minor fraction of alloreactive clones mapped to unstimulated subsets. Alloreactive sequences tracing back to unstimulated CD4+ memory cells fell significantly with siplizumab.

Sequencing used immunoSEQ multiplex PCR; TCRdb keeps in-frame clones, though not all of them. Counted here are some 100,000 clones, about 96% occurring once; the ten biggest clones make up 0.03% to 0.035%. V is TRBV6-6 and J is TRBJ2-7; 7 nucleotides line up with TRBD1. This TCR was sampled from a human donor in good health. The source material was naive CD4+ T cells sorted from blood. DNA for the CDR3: TGTGCCAGCAGTGCCAGGGGGTACGAGCAGTACTTC. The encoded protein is CASSARGYEQYF.